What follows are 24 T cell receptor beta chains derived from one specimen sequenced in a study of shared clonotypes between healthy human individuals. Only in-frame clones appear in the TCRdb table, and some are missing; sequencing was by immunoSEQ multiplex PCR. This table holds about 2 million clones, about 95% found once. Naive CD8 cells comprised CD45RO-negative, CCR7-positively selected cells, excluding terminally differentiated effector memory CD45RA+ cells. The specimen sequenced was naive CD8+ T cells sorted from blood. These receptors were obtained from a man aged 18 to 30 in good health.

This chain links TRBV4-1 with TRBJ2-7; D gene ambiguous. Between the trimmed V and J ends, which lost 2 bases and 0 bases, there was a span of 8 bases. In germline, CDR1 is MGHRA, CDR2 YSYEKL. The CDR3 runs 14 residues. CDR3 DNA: TGCGCCAGCAGCCAAACCCGCTTCTCCTACGAGCAGTACTTC. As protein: CASSQTRFSYEQYF.

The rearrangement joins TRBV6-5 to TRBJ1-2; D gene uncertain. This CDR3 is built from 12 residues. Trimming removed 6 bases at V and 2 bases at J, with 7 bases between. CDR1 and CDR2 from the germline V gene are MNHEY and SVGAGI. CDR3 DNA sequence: TGTGCCAGCAGGGAAGGAAACTATGGCTACACCTTC. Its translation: CASREGNYGYTF.

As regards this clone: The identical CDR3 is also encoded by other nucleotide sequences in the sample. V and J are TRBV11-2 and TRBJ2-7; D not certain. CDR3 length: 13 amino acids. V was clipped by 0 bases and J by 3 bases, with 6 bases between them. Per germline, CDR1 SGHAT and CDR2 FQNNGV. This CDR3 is CASSLDRSYEQYF. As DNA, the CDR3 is TGTGCCAGCAGCTTAGATAGGAGCTACGAGCAGTACTTC.

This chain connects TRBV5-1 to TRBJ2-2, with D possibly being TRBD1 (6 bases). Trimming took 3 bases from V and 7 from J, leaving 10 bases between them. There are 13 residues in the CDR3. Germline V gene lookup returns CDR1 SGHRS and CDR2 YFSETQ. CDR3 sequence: CASSYTGNGELFF. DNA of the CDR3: TGCGCCAGCAGCTACACAGGGAACGGGGAGCTGTTTTTT.

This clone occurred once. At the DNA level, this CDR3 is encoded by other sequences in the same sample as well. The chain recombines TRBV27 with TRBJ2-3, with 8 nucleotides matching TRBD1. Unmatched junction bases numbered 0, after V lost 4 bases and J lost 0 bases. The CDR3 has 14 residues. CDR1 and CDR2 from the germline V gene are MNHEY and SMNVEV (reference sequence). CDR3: CASSWTGSTDTQYF. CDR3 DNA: TGTGCCAGCAGTTGGACAGGGAGCACAGATACGCAGTATTTT.

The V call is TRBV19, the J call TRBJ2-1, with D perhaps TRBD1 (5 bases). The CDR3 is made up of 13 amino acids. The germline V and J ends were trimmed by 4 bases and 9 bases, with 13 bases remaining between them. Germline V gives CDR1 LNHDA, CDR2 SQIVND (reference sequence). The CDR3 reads CASSRGSGGEQFF. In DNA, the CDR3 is TGTGCCAGTAGTAGGGGCTCGGGCGGTGAGCAGTTCTTC.

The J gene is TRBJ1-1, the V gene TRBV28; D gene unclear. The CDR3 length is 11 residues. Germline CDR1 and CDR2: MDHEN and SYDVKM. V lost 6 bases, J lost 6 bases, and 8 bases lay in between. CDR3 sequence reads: CASRDRAEAFF. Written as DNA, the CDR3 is TGTGCCAGCAGGGATAGGGCTGAAGCTTTCTTT.

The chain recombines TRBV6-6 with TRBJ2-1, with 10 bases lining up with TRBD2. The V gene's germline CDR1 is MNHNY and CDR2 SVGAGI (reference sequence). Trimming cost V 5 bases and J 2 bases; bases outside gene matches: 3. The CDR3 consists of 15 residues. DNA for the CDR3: TGTGCCAGCAGTCTAGCGGGAGTACCCTACAATGAGCAGTTCTTC. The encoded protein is CASSLAGVPYNEQFF.

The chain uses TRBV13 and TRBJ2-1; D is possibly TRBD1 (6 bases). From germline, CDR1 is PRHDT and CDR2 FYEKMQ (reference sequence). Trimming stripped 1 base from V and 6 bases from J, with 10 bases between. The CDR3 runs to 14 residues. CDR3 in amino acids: CASSLDTGINEQFF. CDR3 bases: TGTGCCAGCAGCTTAGACACAGGGATCAATGAGCAGTTCTTC. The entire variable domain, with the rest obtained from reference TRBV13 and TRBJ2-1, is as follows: AAGVIQSPRHLIKEKRETATLKCYPIPRHDTVYWYQQGPGQDPQFLISFYEKMQSDKGSIPDRFSAQQFSDYHSELNMSSLELGDSALYFCASSLDTGINEQFFGPGTRLTVL.

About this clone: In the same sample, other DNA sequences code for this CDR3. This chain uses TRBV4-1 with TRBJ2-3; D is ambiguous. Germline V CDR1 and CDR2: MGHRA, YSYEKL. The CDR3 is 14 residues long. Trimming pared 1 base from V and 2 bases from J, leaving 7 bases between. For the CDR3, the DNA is TGCGCCAGCAGCCAAGGTTTAGCCACAGATACGCAGTATTTT. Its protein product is CASSQGLATDTQYF.

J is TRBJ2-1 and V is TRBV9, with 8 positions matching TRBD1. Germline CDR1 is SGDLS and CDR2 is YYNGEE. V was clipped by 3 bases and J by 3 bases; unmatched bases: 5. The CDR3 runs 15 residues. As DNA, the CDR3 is TGTGCCAGCAGCGCGTCCGGGACAGGCTACAATGAGCAGTTCTTC. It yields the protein CASSASGTGYNEQFF.

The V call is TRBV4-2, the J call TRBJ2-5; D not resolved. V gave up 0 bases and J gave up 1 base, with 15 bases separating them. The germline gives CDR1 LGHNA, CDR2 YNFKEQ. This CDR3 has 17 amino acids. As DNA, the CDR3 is TGTGCCAGCAGCCAAGAGCAAGGACGCGGCGTCCAAGAGACCCAGTACTTC. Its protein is CASSQEQGRGVQETQYF.

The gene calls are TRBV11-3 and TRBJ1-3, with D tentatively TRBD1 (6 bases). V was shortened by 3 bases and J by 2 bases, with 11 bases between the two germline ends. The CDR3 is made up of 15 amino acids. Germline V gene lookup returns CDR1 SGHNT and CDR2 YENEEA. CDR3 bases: TGTGCCAGCAGCTTTCGGGGGCCCCCTGGAAACACCATATATTTT. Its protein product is CASSFRGPPGNTIYF.

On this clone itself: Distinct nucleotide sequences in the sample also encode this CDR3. DNA of the CDR3: TGTGCCACCAGCAGAGCAGGGGGAACAGATACGCAGTATTTT. Translating gives CATSRAGGTDTQYF. The chain uses TRBV15 and TRBJ2-3; 7 positions match TRBD1. With V trimmed by 1 base and J by 3 bases, 1 base remained unmatched. Germline CDR1 and CDR2: LNHNV and YYDKDF (reference sequence). The CDR3 runs 14 residues.

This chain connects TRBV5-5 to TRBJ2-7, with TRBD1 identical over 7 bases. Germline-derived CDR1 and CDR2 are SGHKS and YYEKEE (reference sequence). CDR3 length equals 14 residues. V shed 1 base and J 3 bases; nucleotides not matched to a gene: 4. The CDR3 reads CASSLLSGGYEQYF. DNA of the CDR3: TGTGCCAGCAGCTTGTTGTCAGGGGGCTACGAGCAGTACTTC.

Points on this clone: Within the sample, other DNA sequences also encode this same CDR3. The CDR3 DNA follows: TGTGCCAGCAGCCTTGACAGCTACAATGAGCAGTTCTTC. Encoded protein: CASSLDSYNEQFF. The chain recombines TRBV5-4 with TRBJ2-1; a weak D match, TRBD1 (5 bases). The CDR3 length is 13 residues. CDR1 and CDR2 (germline): SGHNT, YYREEE (reference sequence). V lost 4 bases and J 3 bases, leaving 8 bases between the germline ends.

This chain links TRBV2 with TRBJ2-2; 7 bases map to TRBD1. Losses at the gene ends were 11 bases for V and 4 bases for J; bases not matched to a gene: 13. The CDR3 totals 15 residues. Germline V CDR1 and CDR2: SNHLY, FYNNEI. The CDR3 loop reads CARSTGQGTTGELFF. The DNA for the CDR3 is TGTGCCCGCTCGACAGGGCAGGGAACCACCGGGGAGCTGTTTTTT.

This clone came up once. The CDR3 sequence is CASSLEAGTTDTQYF. The CDR3 DNA reads as TGCGCCAGCAGCTTGGAAGCAGGGACCACAGATACGCAGTATTTT. This chain uses TRBV5-1 with TRBJ2-3, with D perhaps TRBD1 or TRBD2 (5 bases each). Germline V gene sequence: CDR1 SGHRS, CDR2 YFSETQ. V was pared by 0 bases and J by 2 bases, with 10 bases between. The CDR3 covers 15 residues.

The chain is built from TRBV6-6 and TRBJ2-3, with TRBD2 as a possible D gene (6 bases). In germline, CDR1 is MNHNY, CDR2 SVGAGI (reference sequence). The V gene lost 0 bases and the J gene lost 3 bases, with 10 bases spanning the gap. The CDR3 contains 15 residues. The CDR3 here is CASSYSGAGTDTQYF. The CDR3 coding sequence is TGTGCCAGCAGTTACTCCGGAGCGGGTACAGATACGCAGTATTTT.

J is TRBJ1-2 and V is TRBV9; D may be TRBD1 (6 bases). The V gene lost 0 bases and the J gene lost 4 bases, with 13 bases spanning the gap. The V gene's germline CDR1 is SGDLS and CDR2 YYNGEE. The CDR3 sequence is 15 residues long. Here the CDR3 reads CASSVEVRTAYGYTF. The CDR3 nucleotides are TGTGCCAGCAGCGTAGAGGTCAGGACAGCCTATGGCTACACCTTC. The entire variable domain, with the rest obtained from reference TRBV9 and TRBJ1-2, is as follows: DSGVTQTPKHLITATGQRVTLRCSPRSGDLSVYWYQQSLDQGLQFLIQYYNGEERAKGNILERFSAQQFPDLHSELNLSSLELGDSALYFCASSVEVRTAYGYTFGSGTRLTVV.

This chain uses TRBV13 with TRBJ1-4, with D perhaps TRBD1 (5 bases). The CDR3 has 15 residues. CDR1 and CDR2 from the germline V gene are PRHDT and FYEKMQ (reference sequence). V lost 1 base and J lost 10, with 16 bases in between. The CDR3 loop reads CASSLAGDGLGKLFF. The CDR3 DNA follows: TGTGCCAGCAGCTTAGCGGGGGACGGGCTAGGAAAACTGTTTTTT.

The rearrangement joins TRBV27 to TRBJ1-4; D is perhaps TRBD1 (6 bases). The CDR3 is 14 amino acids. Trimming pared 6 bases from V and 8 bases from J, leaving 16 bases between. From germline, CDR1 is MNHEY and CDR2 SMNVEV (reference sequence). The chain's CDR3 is CASSVVRGGEKLFF. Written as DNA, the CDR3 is TGTGCCAGCAGCGTCGTTAGGGGGGGGGAAAAACTGTTTTTT.

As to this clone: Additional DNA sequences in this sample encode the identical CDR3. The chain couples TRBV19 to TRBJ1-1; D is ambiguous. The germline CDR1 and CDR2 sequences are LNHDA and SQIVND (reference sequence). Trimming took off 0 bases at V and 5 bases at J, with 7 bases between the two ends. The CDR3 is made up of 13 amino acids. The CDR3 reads CASSIDGETEAFF. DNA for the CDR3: TGTGCCAGTAGTATAGATGGTGAGACTGAAGCTTTCTTT.

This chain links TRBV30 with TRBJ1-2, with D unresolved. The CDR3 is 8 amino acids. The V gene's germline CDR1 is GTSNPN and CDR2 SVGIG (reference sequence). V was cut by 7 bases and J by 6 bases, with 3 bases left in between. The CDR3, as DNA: TGTGCCTCGAATGGCTACACCTTC. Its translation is CASNGYTF.